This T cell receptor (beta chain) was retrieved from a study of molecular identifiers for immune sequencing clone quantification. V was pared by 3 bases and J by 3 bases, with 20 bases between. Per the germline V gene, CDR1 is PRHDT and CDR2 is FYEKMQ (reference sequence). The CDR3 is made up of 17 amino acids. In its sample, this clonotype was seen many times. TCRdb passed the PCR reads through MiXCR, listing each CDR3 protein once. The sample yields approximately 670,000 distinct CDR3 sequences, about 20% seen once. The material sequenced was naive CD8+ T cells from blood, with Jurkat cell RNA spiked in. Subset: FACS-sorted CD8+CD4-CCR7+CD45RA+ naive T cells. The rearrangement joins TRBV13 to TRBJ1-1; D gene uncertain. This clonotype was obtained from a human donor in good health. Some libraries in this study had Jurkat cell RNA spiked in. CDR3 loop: CASSFPPHMNPYTEAFF. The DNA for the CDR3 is TGTGCCAGCAGCTTCCCACCGCACATGAATCCGTACACTGAAGCTTTCTTT.